This T cell receptor (beta chain) was retrieved from a study of early T cells in non-severe SARS-CoV-2 infection (dated by TCRdb to about 2021). Background for the entire study: Bulk RNA from unsorted whole blood was used for TCR sequencing, so alpha and beta chains could not be paired. Results and caveats for the whole study, not just this receptor: VDJdb matching was skewed toward anti-spike CD8 responses, so virus-specific expansions were likely underestimated and private and CD4 specificities were missed.

A case-control design nested within a healthcare worker cohort in London, UK, was used, with weekly nasopharyngeal swab PCR tests and blood sampling performed. Between 23 and 31 March 2020, the week of the UK lockdown, healthcare workers were enrolled and then followed up weekly for as long as 16 weeks. Via the germline V gene (reference sequence), CDR1 is DFQATT and CDR2 SNEGSKA. Here V drops 4 bases and J drops 0 bases, and the junction holds 17 bases not matched to any gene. Counted from cysteine to phenylalanine, this CDR3 has 19 amino acids. CDR3 DNA only is kept here, 57 bases in frame from base 1. The library was made by 5' RACE. Reads for this sample came from a NextSeq 500. In the TCR library protocol, unique molecular identifiers were attached to individual cDNA molecules to correct for PCR bias and sequencing error. Both TCR alpha and beta chains were sequenced, and tight co-correlation was observed between alpha and beta sequence abundances in each sample. In the source study's methods: Decombinator V4 was used to annotate the V gene, J gene and CDR3 of the TCR sequences. TCRs were defined as expanded if a significant change between any two time points was detected under a Poisson model with p below 0.0001. Abundances of TCRs were expressed as counts per million after normalisation to the total number of TCRs sequenced in each sample. TRAV1-2 paired with TRAJ12, TRAJ20 or TRAJ33 defined MAIT TCRs, while TRAV10 paired with TRAJ18 defined iNKT TCRs. VDJdb, accessed 1 November 2021, was searched for CMV, EBV and SARS-CoV-2 annotated TCRs, excluding TCRs annotated for multiple antigens. TCRdb reworked the public reads: Q25 trimming with fastp, MiXCR clone assembly, productive beta chains retained. Each entry merges the rows of one CDR3 protein and shows their most common DNA and genes. The authors' filters were not applied to this entry. Present in this sample are around 70,000 distinct CDR3 sequences, more than 10% of which were seen just once. The leading ten clones occupy around 1.7% of the sample.

This clonotype was recorded a few times. What this receptor recognizes is not known. Base quality data are lacking; no much larger clone is found one base away. The V and J genes are TRBV20-1 and TRBJ2-1, with 8 junctional bases fitting TRBD2. The receptor comes from an adult who was a healthcare worker with PCR-confirmed SARS-CoV-2 infection or an uninfected control (not recorded which). Sample: whole blood. The sequenced DNA is TGCAGTGCTATAAACCCTCGCGGGGGGCCCTCGAGCTCCTACAATGAGCAGTTCTTC. Translated, it gives CSAINPRGGPSSSYNEQFF.